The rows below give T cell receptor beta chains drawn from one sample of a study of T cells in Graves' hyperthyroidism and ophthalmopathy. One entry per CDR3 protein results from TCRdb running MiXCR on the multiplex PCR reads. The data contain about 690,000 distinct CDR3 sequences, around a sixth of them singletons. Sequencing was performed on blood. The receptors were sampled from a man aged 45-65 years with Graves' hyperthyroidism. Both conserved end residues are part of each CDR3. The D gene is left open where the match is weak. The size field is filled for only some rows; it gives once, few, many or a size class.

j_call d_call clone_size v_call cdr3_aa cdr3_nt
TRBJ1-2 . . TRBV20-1 CSAPPTDTYGYTF TGCAGTGCCCCCCCGACGGACACCTATGGCTACACCTTC
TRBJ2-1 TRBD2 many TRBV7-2 CASSRRLAGVNEQFF TGTGCCAGCAGCCGCCGACTAGCGGGCGTCAATGAGCAGTTCTTC
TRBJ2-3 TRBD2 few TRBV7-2 CASSLMAGAEDTQYF TGTGCCAGCAGCTTGATGGCGGGAGCGGAGGATACGCAGTATTTT
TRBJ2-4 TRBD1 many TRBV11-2 CASSLKSQGVIAKNIQYF TGTGCCAGCAGCTTAAAGAGCCAGGGGGTTATAGCCAAAAACATTCAGTACTTC
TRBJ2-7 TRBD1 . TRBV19 CASSPQGANEQYF TGTGCCAGTAGTCCCCAGGGGGCTAACGAGCAGTACTTC
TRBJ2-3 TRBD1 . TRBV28 CASSHGQASTDTQYF TGTGCCAGCAGCCATGGACAGGCAAGCACAGATACGCAGTATTTT
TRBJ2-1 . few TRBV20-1 CSARDDGSEQFF TGCAGTGCTAGAGATGACGGAAGTGAGCAGTTCTTC
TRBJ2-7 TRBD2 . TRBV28 CASSSSGREAYEQYF TGTGCCAGCAGCTCTAGCGGGAGAGAAGCCTACGAGCAGTACTTC
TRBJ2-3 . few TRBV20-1 CSARDRDSSTDTQYF TGCAGTGCTAGAGATCGCGACTCTAGCACAGATACGCAGTATTTT
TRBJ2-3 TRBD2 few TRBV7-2 CASSLASGSSDTQYF TGTGCCAGCAGCTTAGCTAGCGGGAGTTCAGATACGCAGTATTTT
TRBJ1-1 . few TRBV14 CASSQEGKTDTEAFF TGTGCCAGCAGCCAAGAGGGGAAGACAGATACTGAAGCTTTCTTT
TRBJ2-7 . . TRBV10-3 CAISDGSSPTYEQYF TGTGCCATCAGTGACGGTTCCAGTCCGACCTACGAGCAGTACTTC
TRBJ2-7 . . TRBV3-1 CASSRGESLATEQYF TGTGCCAGCAGCCGGGGGGAGTCCCTTGCGACCGAGCAGTACTTC
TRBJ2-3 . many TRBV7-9 CASSKTGLLSTDTQYF TGTGCCAGCAGCAAAACGGGACTCCTAAGCACAGATACGCAGTATTTT
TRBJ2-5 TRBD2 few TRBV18 CASSPAGVRETQYF TGTGCCAGCTCACCAGCGGGAGTCCGGGAGACCCAGTACTTC